A single TCR beta chain is shown here with its context. These data are taken from a study of T-cell reconstitution after alpha-beta-depleted transplantation in children. Construction of the TCRbeta library involved unique molecular identifiers. TCRdb reprocessed the PCR reads via MiXCR and lists one record per CDR3 protein. The profile shows approximately 630,000 distinct CDR3 sequences, around 13% of them singletons. Deletions cut 5 bases from V and 5 bases from J, with 15 bases between. The CDR3 extends over 13 amino acids. Germline assignment: CDR1 DFQATT and CDR2 SNEGSKA (reference sequence). The gene calls are TRBV20-1 and TRBJ2-5; possibly TRBD1 or TRBD2 for D (5 bases each). This receptor was identified in a girl aged 2 to 9 with congenital amegakaryocytic thrombocytopenia, due to receive a stem cell transplant. The sequencing used PBMCs, collected before TCRalphabeta/CD19-depleted stem cell transplant. The DNA of the CDR3 is TGCAGTGCTCCCGGACTTCCAGGGGAGACCCAGTACTTC. This encodes CSAPGLPGETQYF.